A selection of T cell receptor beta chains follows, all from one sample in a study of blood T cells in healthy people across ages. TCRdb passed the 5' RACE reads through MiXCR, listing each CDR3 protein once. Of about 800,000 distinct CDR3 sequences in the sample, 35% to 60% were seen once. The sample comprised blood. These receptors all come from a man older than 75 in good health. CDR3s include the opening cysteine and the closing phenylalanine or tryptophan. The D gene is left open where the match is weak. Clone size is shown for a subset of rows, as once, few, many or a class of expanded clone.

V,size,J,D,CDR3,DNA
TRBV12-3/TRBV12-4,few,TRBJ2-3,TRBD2,CASTMTSGVRGQYF,TGTGCCAGCACCATGACTAGCGGAGTAAGAGGGCAGTATTTT
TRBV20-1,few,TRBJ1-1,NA,CSAQKQNTEAFF,TGCAGTGCACAAAAGCAGAACACTGAAGCTTTCTTT
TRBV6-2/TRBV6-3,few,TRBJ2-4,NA,CASSTGYF,TGTGCCAGCAGCACTGGGTACTTC
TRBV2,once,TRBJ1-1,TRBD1,CASSGGQGWTEAFF,TGTGCCAGCAGCGGAGGACAGGGGTGGACTGAAGCTTTCTTT
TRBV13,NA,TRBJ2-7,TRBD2,CASSLRLAGVRSYNEQYF,TGTGCCAGCAGCTTACGACTAGCGGGAGTGAGGTCCTACAATGAGCAGTACTTC
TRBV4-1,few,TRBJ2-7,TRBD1,CASSPLITGVDEQYF,TGCGCCAGCAGCCCACTAATTACAGGGGTCGACGAGCAGTACTTC
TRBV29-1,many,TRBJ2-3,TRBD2,CSVDLSPLAGFTDTQYF,TGCAGCGTTGATTTGTCTCCCCTAGCGGGCTTCACAGATACGCAGTATTTT
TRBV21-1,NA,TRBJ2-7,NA,CASSPCGGARNEQYF,TGTGCCAGCAGCCCGTGTGGGGGGGCTCGGAACGAGCAGTACTTC
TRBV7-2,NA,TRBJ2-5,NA,CASSRGASETQYF,TGTGCCAGCAGTCGGGGGGCATCCGAGACCCAGTACTTC
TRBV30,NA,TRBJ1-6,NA,CAQRGPTFNSPLHF,TGTGCCCAACGGGGACCGACATTTAATTCACCCCTCCACTTT
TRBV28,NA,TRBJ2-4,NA,CASSPSSVGGGKTEYF,TGTGCCAGCAGTCCGAGTTCGGTTGGGGGGGGCAAAACAGAGTACTTC
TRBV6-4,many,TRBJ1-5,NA,CARIKQDTPMWPQHF,TGTGCCAGGATTAAGCAGGACACCCCTATGTGGCCCCAGCATTTT
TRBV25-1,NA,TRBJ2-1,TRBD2,CASSDRLAGGPSYNEQFF,TGTGCCAGCAGTGATAGACTAGCGGGAGGGCCCTCCTACAATGAGCAGTTCTTC
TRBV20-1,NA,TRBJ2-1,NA,CSARDSLTPNNEQFF,TGCAGTGCTAGAGATAGCTTGACTCCTAACAATGAGCAGTTCTTC
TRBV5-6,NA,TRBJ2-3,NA,CASSFIGISSTDTQYF,TGTGCCAGCAGCTTTATCGGCATTTCCAGCACAGATACGCAGTATTTT
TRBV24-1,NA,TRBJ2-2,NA,CATSDLGLRGRSGELFF,TGTGCCACCAGTGATTTGGGCCTCAGGGGGAGGTCCGGGGAGCTGTTTTTT
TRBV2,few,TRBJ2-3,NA,CASMGRKSTDTQYF,TGTGCCAGCATGGGGAGAAAAAGCACAGATACGCAGTATTTT
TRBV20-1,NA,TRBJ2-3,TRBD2,CSARGSASGRAGDTQYF,TGCAGTGCTAGAGGTTCGGCTAGCGGGAGGGCGGGGGATACGCAGTATTTT
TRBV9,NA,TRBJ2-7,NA,CASSVSSSSYEQYF,TGTGCCAGCAGCGTCTCCTCGAGCTCCTACGAGCAGTACTTC
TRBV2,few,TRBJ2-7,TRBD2,CASVGGSSSYEQYF,TGTGCCAGCGTCGGGGGGTCGAGCTCCTACGAGCAGTACTTC
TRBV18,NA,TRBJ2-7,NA,CASSPQDSSYEQYF,TGTGCCAGCTCACCCCAGGACAGCTCCTACGAGCAGTACTTC
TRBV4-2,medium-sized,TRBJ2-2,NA,CASSQEDTGELFF,TGTGCCAGCAGCCAAGAGGACACCGGGGAGCTGTTTTTT
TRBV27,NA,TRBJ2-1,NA,CASSSLSKQFF,TGTGCCAGCAGTTCGCTTAGTAAGCAGTTCTTC
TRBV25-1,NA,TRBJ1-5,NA,CASSEAGQPQHF,TGTGCCAGCAGTGAGGCGGGGCAGCCCCAGCATTTT
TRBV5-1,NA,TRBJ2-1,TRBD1,CASSLEGASNEQFF,TGCGCCAGCAGCTTGGAGGGGGCCTCCAATGAGCAGTTCTTC
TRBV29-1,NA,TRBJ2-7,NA,CSVENDKAYEQYF,TGCAGCGTTGAAAACGACAAGGCCTACGAGCAGTACTTC
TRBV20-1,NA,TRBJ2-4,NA,CSATSGLGAKNIQYF,TGCAGTGCTACATCGGGACTCGGAGCCAAAAACATTCAGTACTTC
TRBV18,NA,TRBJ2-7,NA,CASSPNRRSYEQYF,TGTGCCAGCTCACCCAATAGGAGGTCCTACGAGCAGTACTTC
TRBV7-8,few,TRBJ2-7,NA,CASSRDGVYEQYF,TGTGCCAGCAGCCGCGATGGGGTTTACGAGCAGTACTTC
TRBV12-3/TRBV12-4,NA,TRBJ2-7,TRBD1,CASSHRDSLNEQYF,TGTGCCAGCAGTCACCGGGACAGCCTCAACGAGCAGTACTTC
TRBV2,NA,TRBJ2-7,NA,CASSENSYNEQYF,TGTGCCAGCAGTGAGAACTCCTACAATGAGCAGTACTTC
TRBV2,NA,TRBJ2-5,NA,CASSDPYQETQYF,TGTGCCAGCAGTGACCCGTACCAAGAGACCCAGTACTTC
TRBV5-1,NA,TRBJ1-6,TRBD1,CASSLRGRDSPLHF,TGCGCCAGCAGCCTCAGGGGGCGCGATTCACCCCTCCACTTT
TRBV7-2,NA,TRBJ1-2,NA,CASSPPWDYGYTF,TGTGCCAGCAGCCCACCTTGGGACTATGGCTACACCTTC
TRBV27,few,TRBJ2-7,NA,CASRLSRGYEQYF,TGTGCCAGCCGACTATCCCGGGGATACGAGCAGTACTTC
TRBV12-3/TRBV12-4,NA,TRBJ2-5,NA,CASSFEPTGLRGTQYF,TGTGCCAGCAGTTTCGAACCCACAGGGCTACGGGGGACCCAGTACTTC
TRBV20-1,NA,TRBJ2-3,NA,CSARGGIAEADTQYF,TGCAGTGCTAGAGGGGGCATAGCGGAAGCAGATACGCAGTATTTT
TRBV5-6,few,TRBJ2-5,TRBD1,CASSNQRDRGRETQYF,TGTGCCAGCAGCAACCAGCGGGACAGGGGGCGAGAGACCCAGTACTTC
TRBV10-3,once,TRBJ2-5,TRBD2,CAISAGDLTNNEQYF,TGTGCCATCAGCGCGGGGGACCTAACCAACAATGAGCAGTACTTC
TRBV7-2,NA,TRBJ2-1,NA,CARSLVSGVSYNEQFF,TGTGCCCGCAGCTTAGTGAGTGGGGTGTCCTACAATGAGCAGTTCTTC
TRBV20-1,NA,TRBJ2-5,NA,CSASDGAWFETQYF,TGCAGTGCTTCAGATGGGGCGTGGTTTGAGACCCAGTACTTC
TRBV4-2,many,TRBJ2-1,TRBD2,CASSQDYQREYNEQFF,TGTGCCAGCAGCCAAGATTATCAGCGGGAATACAATGAGCAGTTCTTC
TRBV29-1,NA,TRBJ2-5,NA,CSYDGYGETQYF,TGCAGCTATGATGGGTATGGAGAGACCCAGTACTTC
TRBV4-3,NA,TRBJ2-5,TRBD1,CASRPRQGSPKETQYF,TGCGCCAGCAGACCAAGACAGGGCTCCCCCAAAGAGACCCAGTACTTC
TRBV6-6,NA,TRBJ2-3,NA,CASSWGLGDTQYF,TGTGCCAGCAGTTGGGGGTTAGGAGATACGCAGTATTTT
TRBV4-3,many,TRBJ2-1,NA,CASSPVAGSSYNEQFF,TGCGCCAGCAGCCCAGTCGCGGGAAGCTCCTACAATGAGCAGTTCTTC
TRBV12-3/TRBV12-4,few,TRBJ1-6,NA,CASSLRTGSSYNSPPHF,TGTGCCAGCAGTTTGCGAACAGGGAGCTCCTATAATTCACCCCCCCACTTT
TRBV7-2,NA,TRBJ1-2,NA,CASSPHPGAGGYTF,TGTGCCAGCAGCCCCCACCCAGGGGCAGGTGGCTACACCTTC
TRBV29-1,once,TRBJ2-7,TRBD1,CSVAAQGILPDEQYF,TGCAGCGTCGCGGCACAGGGGATACTCCCCGATGAGCAGTACTTC
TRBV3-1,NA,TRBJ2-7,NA,CASSQDLGGLGYEQYF,TGTGCCAGCAGCCAAGATCTAGGCGGGCTGGGCTACGAGCAGTACTTC